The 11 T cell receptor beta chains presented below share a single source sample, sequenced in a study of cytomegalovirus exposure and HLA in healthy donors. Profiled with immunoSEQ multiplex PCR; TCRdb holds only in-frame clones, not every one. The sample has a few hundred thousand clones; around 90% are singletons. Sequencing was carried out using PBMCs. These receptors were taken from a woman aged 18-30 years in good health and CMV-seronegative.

The CDR3 loop reads CASSLVGYDRERGYTF. The CDR3 DNA follows: TGTGCCAGCAGCTTAGTAGGCTACGACAGGGAGCGTGGCTACACCTTC. J is TRBJ1-2 and V is TRBV7-9, with 7 positions matching TRBD1. The CDR3 has 16 residues. V dropped 1 base and J dropped 7; count of bases not matched to a gene: 12. Germline values: CDR1 SEHNR, CDR2 FQNEAQ (reference sequence). Drawing the rest from reference TRBV7-9 and TRBJ1-2, the complete variable domain is DTGVSQNPRHKITKRGQNVTFRCDPISEHNRLYWYRQTLGQGPEFLTYFQNEAQLEKSRLLSDRFSAERPKGSFSTLEIQRTEQGDSAMYLCASSLVGYDRERGYTFGSGTRLTVV.

The CDR3 spells CASSPGTGHTEAFF. In DNA form, the CDR3 reads TGTGCCAGCAGTCCCGGGACAGGCCACACTGAAGCTTTCTTT. The chain couples TRBV27 to TRBJ1-1; 8 bases align to TRBD1. Losses at the gene ends were 5 bases for V and 3 bases for J; bases not matched to a gene: 5. Germline loops: CDR1 MNHEY, CDR2 SMNVEV (reference sequence). CDR3 size: 14 residues.

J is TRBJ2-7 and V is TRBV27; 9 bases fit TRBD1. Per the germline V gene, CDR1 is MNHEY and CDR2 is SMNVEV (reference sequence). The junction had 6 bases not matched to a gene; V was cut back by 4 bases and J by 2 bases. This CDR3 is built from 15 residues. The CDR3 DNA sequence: TGTGCCAGCAGTTATACAGGGGGCTCCCCCTACGAGCAGTACTTC. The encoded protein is CASSYTGGSPYEQYF.

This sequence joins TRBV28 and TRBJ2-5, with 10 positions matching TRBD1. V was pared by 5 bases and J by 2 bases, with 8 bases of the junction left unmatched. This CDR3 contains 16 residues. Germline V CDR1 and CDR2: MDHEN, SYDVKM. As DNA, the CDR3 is TGTGCCAGCAGTCCGTACCCGGACAGGGGGCAAGAGACCCAGTACTTC. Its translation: CASSPYPDRGQETQYF. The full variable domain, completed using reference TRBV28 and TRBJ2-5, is DVKVTQSSRYLVKRTGEKVFLECVQDMDHENMFWYRQDPGLGLRLIYFSYDVKMKEKGDIPEGYSVSREKKERFSLILESASTNQTSMYLCASSPYPDRGQETQYFGPGTRLLVL.

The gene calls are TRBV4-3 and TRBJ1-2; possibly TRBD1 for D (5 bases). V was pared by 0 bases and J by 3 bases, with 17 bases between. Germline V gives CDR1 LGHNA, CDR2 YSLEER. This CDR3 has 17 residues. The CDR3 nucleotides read TGCGCCAGCAGCCAAGACCCCAGAAGGGCGGGGGACTATGGCTACACCTTC. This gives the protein CASSQDPRRAGDYGYTF.

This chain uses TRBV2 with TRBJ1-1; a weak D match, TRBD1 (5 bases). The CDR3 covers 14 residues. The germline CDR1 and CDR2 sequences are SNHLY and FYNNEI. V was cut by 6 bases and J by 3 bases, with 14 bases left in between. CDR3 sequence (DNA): TGTGCCAGCAGACCCCAGGGTGGTTACACTGAAGCTTTCTTT. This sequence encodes CASRPQGGYTEAFF.

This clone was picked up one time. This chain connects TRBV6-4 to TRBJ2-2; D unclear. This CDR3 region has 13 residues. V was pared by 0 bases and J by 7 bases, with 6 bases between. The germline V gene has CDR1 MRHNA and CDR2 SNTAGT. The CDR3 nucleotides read TGTGCCAGCAGTGACTCCTCACACGGGGAGCTGTTTTTT. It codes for CASSDSSHGELFF.

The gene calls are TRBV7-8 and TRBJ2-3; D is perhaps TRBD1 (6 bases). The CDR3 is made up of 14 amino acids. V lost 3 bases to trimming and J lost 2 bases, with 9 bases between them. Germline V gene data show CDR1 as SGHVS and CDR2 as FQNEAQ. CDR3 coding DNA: TGTGCCAGCAGCTTCCAGGGGAACACAGATACGCAGTATTTT. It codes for CASSFQGNTDTQYF. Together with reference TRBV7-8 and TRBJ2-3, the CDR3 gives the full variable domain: GAGVSQSPRYKVAKRGQDVALRCDPISGHVSLFWYQQALGQGPEFLTYFQNEAQLDKSGLPSDRFFAERPEGSVSTLKIQRTQQEDSAVYLCASSFQGNTDTQYFGPGTRLTVL.

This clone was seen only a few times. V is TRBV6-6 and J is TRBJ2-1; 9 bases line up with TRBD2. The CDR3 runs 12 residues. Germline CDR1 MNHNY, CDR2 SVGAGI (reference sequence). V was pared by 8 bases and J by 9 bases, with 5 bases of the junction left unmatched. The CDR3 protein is CASYSGGGEQFF. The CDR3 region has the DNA TGTGCCAGCTATAGCGGGGGAGGTGAGCAGTTCTTC.

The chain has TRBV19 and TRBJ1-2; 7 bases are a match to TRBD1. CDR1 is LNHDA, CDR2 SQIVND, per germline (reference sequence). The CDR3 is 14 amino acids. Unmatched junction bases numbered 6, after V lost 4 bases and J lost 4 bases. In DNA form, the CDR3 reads TGTGCCAGTAGTACGCAGGGGGTGAGCTATGGCTACACCTTC. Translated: CASSTQGVSYGYTF.

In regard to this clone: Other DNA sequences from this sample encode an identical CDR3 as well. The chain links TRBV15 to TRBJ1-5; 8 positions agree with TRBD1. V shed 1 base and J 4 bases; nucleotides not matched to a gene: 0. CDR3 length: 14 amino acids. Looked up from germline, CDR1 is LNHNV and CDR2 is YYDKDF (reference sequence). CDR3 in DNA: TGTGCCACCAGCAGAGGACAGGGGAATCAGCCCCAGCATTTT. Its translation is CATSRGQGNQPQHF.